The T cell receptor (beta chain) under discussion was sequenced for a study of blood T cells in healthy people across ages. Regarding this clonotype: Its antigen is unidentified. An end of the junction does not agree with germline; a read error may underlie this.

Study conclusions and caveats: Compared with aged donors, long-lived donors showed fewer expanded clones, suggesting selection. The study found TCR beta diversity correlated strongly with naive T cell percentage.

Germline lookup yields CDR1 SGHNT and CDR2 YENEEA. The CDR3 sequence is 17 residues long. Each donor supplied 7.5 to 10 milliliters of peripheral blood. With a J-beta primer mix and a sample-barcoded 5' primer, a second PCR ran 7 to 11 cycles. With 12 random nucleotides, a template-switch adaptor tagged each individual cDNA molecule. TCRdb recomputed calls from the 5' RACE reads with MiXCR, one row per CDR3 protein. The sample has some 1,500,000 distinct CDR3 sequences; under 55% are singletons. Sequencing used blood. The V call is TRBV11-3, the J call TRBJ2-2, with 7 bases lining up with TRBD2. The sequence was collected from a woman under 30 in good health. CDR3: CASSLDLPSGNTGELFF. DNA of the CDR3: TGTGCCAGCAGCCTAGATCTCCCTAGCGGGAACACCGGGGAGCTGTTTTTT.